This T cell receptor (beta chain) was recorded in a study of PD-L1 blockade in urothelial cancer. Study overall: Bladder-origin urothelial cancer in males described about 85% of the 29 patients. Prior chemotherapy regimens per patient numbered 0 to 3. Reported median T cell count for blood samples was 130,000 to 150,000.

In regard to this clone: Its antigen remains unknown.

Time point defined: peripheral blood 6 weeks after treatment start. Germline CDR1 SGHTA, CDR2 FQGTGA. The junction had 3 bases not matched to a gene; V was cut back by 5 bases and J by 2 bases. This CDR3 contains 14 residues. Study-wide points: Below-median pretreatment blood TCR clonality was associated with improved progression-free and overall survival.

Here immunoSEQ multiplex PCR was the method, and the copy in TCRdb shows in-frame clones only, minus some. The sample includes about 22,000 clones, around nine tenths of them seen just once. The source of this sequence is a woman in her fifties or sixties with urothelial cancer. The chain links TRBV7-3 to TRBJ2-3; 8 positions agree with TRBD2. The sample here was PBMCs, taken around atezolizumab (anti-PD-L1) treatment. This chain's CDR3 is CASSPGGYTDTQYF. CDR3 bases: TGTGCCAGCAGCCCGGGGGGGTACACAGATACGCAGTATTTT. Together with reference TRBV7-3 and TRBJ2-3, the CDR3 gives the full variable domain: GAGVSQTPSNKVTEKGKYVELRCDPISGHTALYWYRQSLGQGPEFLIYFQGTGAADDSGLPNDRFFAVRPEGSVSTLKIQRTERGDSAVYLCASSPGGYTDTQYFGPGTRLTVL.